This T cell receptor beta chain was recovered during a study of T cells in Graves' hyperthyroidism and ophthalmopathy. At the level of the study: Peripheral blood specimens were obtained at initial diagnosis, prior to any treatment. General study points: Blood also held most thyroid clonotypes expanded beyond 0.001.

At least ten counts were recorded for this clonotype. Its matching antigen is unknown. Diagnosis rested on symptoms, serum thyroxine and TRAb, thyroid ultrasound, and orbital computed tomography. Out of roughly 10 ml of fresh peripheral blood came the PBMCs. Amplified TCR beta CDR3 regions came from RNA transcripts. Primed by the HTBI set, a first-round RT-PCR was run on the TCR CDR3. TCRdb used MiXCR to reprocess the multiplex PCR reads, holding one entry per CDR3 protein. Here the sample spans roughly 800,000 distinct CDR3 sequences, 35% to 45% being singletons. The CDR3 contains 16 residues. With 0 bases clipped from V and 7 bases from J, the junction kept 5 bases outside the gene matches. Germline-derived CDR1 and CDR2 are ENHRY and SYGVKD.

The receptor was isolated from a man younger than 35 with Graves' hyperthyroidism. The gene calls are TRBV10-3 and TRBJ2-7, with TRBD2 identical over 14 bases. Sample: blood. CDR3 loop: CAISESGLAGGWEQYF. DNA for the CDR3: TGTGCCATCAGTGAGTCAGGACTAGCGGGAGGTTGGGAGCAGTACTTC.